These 9 T cell receptor beta chains were sequenced from one sample in a study of blood T cell repertoires in COVID-19. This table comes from immunoSEQ multiplex PCR, and its TCRdb copy is limited to in-frame clones, with some not included. Of approximately 330,000 clones listed, 87% are singletons. The sample consisted of peripheral blood. The receptors were gathered from a young man with COVID-19, enrolled during active disease.

The rearrangement joins TRBV28 to TRBJ2-1; 13 positions match TRBD2. V was clipped by 5 bases and J by 8 bases; unmatched bases: 6. The germline gives CDR1 MDHEN, CDR2 SYDVKM. The CDR3 is 15 residues long. CDR3 sequence reads: CASSPRLAGGDEQFF. CDR3 DNA sequence: TGTGCCAGCAGTCCCCGACTAGCGGGAGGCGATGAGCAGTTCTTC. Supplemented by reference TRBV28 and TRBJ2-1, the full variable domain reads DVKVTQSSRYLVKRTGEKVFLECVQDMDHENMFWYRQDPGLGLRLIYFSYDVKMKEKGDIPEGYSVSREKKERFSLILESASTNQTSMYLCASSPRLAGGDEQFFGPGTRLTVL.

The genes are TRBV28 and TRBJ2-1; D remains unclear. The CDR3 totals 12 residues. Between the trimmed V and J ends, which lost 8 bases and 4 bases, there was a span of 9 bases. Germline V CDR1 and CDR2: MDHEN, SYDVKM. The CDR3 DNA reads as TGTGCCAGCCGACACGGATACAATGAGCAGTTCTTC. Amino acids: CASRHGYNEQFF.

This chain uses TRBV6-5 with TRBJ1-5; 8 nucleotides line up with TRBD1. The CDR3 covers 13 residues. CDR1 is MNHEY, CDR2 SVGAGI, per germline. V shed 7 bases, J shed 7 bases, and the junction held 6 bases outside the gene matches. The CDR3 spells CASNGQGGQPQHF. The CDR3 DNA follows: TGTGCCAGCAACGGACAGGGAGGACAGCCCCAGCATTTT.

This chain links TRBV6-5 with TRBJ1-4, with 9 bases that match TRBD1. After removal of 4 bases from V and 6 bases from J, the junction contained 3 bases not matched to a gene. The CDR3 covers 14 residues. From germline, CDR1 is MNHEY and CDR2 SVGAGI. CDR3 sequence reads: CASSSYRGHEKLFF. The CDR3 bases are TGTGCCAGCAGTTCTTACAGGGGGCATGAAAAACTGTTTTTT.

Here the CDR3 reads CASSLDSGEQYF. CDR3 DNA sequence: TGTGCCAGCAGCTTGGATAGCGGCGAGCAGTACTTC. This chain uses TRBV5-6 with TRBJ2-7; tentative D call: TRBD2 (6 bases). Per the germline V gene, CDR1 is SGHDT and CDR2 is YYEEEE. With 0 bases removed from V and 6 bases from J, the gap between germline ends came to 7 bases. CDR3 length equals 12 residues.

This chain links TRBV28 with TRBJ1-2; tentatively, D is TRBD1 (6 bases). Trimming left V 2 bases short and J 3 bases short, with 13 bases between. The germline V gene encodes CDR1 MDHEN and CDR2 SYDVKM. The CDR3 covers 15 residues. The chain's CDR3 is CASSLGRTVDYGYTF. CDR3 nucleotides: TGTGCCAGCAGTTTAGGACGGACAGTGGACTATGGCTACACCTTC.

The chain combines TRBV3-1 (or the pseudogene TRBV3-2) with TRBJ2-2; the match to TRBD1 covers 7 bases. The CDR3 extends over 17 amino acids. Unmatched junction bases numbered 9, after V lost 4 bases and J lost 1 base. Germline V gives CDR1 LGHDT, CDR2 YNNKEL (reference sequence). In DNA, the CDR3 is TGTGCCAGCAGCCTAGCTGGGGGACAGATGAACACCGGGGAGCTGTTTTTT. It encodes CASSLAGGQMNTGELFF.

The V gene is TRBV4-2, the J gene TRBJ2-7; possibly TRBD1 for D (5 bases). With 1 base removed from V and 2 bases from J, the gap between germline ends came to 9 bases. The germline V gene has CDR1 LGHNA and CDR2 YNFKEQ. CDR3 size: 14 residues. The CDR3 loop reads CASSQASGTYEQYF. In DNA, the CDR3 is TGTGCCAGCAGCCAAGCGTCAGGGACCTACGAGCAGTACTTC.

The genes are TRBV5-1 and TRBJ1-4; D ambiguous. The CDR3 is 15 residues long. V was pared by 3 bases and J by 3 bases, with 12 bases between. CDR1 and CDR2 (germline): SGHRS, YFSETQ. CDR3 residues: CASSSGPYPNEKLFF. The CDR3 DNA is TGCGCCAGCAGCTCTGGGCCTTACCCTAATGAAAAACTGTTTTTT.